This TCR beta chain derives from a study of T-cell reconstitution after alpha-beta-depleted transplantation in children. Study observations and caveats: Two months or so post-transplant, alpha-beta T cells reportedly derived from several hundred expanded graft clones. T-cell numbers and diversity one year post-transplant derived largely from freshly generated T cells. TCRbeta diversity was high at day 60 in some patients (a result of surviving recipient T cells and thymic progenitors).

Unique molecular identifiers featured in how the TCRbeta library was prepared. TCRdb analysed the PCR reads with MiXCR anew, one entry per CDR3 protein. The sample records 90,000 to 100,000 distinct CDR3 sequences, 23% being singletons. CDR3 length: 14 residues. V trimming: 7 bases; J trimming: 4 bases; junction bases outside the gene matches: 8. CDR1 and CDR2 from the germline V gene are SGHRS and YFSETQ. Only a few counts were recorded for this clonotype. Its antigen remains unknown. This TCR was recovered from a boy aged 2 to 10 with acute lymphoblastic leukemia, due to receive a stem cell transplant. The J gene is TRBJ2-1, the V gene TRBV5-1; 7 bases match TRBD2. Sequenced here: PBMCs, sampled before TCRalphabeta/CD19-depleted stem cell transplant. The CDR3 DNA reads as TGCGCCAGCGGCACGGCTAGCGGATACAATGAGCAGTTCTTC. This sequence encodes CASGTASGYNEQFF.